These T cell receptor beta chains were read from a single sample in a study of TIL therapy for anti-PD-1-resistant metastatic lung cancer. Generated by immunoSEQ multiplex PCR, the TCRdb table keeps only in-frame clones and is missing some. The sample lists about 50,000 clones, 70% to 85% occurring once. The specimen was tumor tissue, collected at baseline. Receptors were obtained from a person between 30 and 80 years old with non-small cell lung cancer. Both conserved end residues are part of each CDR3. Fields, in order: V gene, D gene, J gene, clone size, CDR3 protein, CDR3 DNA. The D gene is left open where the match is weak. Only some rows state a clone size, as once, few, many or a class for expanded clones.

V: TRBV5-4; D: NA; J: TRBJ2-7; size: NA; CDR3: CASSSSDSSYEQYF; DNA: TGTGCCAGCAGCTCATCTGACAGTTCCTACGAGCAGTACTTC
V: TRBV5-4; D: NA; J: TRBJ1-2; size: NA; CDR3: CASSFPPGRSYGYTF; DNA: TGTGCCAGCAGCTTCCCCCCGGGGCGGTCCTATGGCTACACCTTC
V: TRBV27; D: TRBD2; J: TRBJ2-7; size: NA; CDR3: CASHSGSSYEQYF; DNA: TGTGCCAGTCATAGCGGGAGCTCCTACGAGCAGTACTTC
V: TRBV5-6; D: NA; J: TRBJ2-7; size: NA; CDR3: CASSFGIGDPTYEQYF; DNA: TGTGCCAGCAGCTTCGGCATAGGGGACCCCACCTACGAGCAGTACTTC
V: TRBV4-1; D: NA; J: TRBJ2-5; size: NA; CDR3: CASSHRAQETQYF; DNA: TGCGCCAGCAGCCATAGAGCCCAAGAGACCCAGTACTTC
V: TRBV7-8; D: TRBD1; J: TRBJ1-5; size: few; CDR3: CASSLGGTGGRQPQHF; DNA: TGTGCCAGCAGCTTAGGGGGGACAGGGGGCCGTCAGCCCCAGCATTTT
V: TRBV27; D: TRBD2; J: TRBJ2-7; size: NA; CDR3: CASSRGGWGYEQYF; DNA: TGTGCCAGCAGCCGGGGGGGTTGGGGGTACGAGCAGTACTTC
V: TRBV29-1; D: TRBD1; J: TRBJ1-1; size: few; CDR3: CSGGQGGGTEAFF; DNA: TGCAGCGGGGGACAGGGAGGAGGGACTGAAGCTTTCTTT
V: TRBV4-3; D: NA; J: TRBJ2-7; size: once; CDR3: CASSQGASYEQYF; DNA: TGCGCCAGCAGTCAAGGGGCATCCTACGAGCAGTACTTC
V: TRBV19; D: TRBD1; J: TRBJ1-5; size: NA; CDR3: CASNDGGTGGWQPQHF; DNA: TGTGCCAGTAATGACGGAGGAACAGGGGGCTGGCAGCCCCAGCATTTT
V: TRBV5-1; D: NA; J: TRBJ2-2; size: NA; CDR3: CASSLEGGRAGELFF; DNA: TGCGCCAGCAGCTTGGAGGGGGGCCGGGCCGGGGAGCTGTTTTTT
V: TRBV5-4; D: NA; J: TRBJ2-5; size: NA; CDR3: CASRKYQETQYF; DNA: TGTGCCAGCAGGAAGTACCAAGAGACCCAGTACTTC
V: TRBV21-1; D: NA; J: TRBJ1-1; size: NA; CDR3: CASSKGLLGQGEERTEAFF; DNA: TGTGCCAGCAGCAAAGGTTTGTTGGGACAGGGGGAAGAGCGCACTGAAGCTTTCTTT
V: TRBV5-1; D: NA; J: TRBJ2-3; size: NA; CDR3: CASSLMGHPSTDTQYF; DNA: TGCGCCAGCAGCTTGATGGGACACCCCAGCACAGATACGCAGTATTTT
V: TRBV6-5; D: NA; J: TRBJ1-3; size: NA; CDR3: CASTGGVSGNTIYF; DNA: TGTGCCAGCACCGGGGGCGTCTCTGGAAACACCATATATTTT
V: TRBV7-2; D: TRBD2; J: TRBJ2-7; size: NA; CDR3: CASSASAGGRSEQYF; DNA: TGTGCCAGCAGCGCATCGGCGGGAGGGAGGTCCGAGCAGTACTTC
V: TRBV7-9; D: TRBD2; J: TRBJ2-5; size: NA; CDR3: CASSLGLAGHQETQYF; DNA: TGTGCCAGCAGCTTAGGTCTAGCGGGGCACCAAGAGACCCAGTACTTC
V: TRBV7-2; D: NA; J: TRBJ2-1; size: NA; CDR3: CASSSELPDGKFF; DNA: TGTGCCAGCAGCTCCGAGCTCCCGGATGGTAAGTTCTTC
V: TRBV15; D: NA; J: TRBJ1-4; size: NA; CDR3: CATSRKGTGTNEKLFF; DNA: TGTGCCACCAGCAGAAAGGGGACGGGCACTAATGAAAAACTGTTTTTT
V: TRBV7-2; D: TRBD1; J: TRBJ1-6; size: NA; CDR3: CASRTGPNSPLHF; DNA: TGTGCCAGCCGGACAGGGCCTAATTCACCCCTCCACTTT
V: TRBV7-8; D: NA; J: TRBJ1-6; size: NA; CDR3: CASSLARQGSSYNSPLHF; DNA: TGTGCCAGCAGCTTAGCTCGGCAGGGGAGCTCCTATAATTCACCCCTCCACTTT
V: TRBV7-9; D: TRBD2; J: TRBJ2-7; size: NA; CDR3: CASSFSREGEQYF; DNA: TGTGCCAGCAGCTTCTCCAGGGAGGGCGAGCAGTACTTC
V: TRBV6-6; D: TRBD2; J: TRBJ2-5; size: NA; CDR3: CASSYSRTSAQTQYF; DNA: TGTGCCAGCAGTTACTCGCGGACTAGCGCCCAGACCCAGTACTTC
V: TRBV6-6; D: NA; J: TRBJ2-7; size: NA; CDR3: CASRSRDPHYGEQYF; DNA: TGTGCCAGCAGGAGCCGGGACCCACATTATGGCGAACAGTACTTC
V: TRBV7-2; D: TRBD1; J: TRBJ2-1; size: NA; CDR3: CASSLTGTGIWNEQFF; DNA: TGTGCCAGCAGCTTAACCGGGACAGGGATTTGGAATGAGCAGTTCTTC
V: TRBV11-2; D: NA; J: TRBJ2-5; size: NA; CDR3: CASSFRRAALQETQYF; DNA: TGTGCCAGCAGCTTCCGTCGCGCTGCCCTCCAAGAGACCCAGTACTTC
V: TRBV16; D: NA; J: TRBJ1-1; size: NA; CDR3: CASSQSRGNTEAFF; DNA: TGTGCCAGCAGCCAATCCAGGGGAAACACTGAAGCTTTCTTT
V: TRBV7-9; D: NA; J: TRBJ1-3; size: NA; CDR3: CASSPVVQNSGNTIYF; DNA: TGTGCCAGCAGCCCCGTCGTACAAAACTCTGGAAACACCATATATTTT
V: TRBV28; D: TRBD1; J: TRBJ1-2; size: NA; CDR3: CASSLRDREYGYTF; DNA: TGTGCCAGCAGTCTCCGGGACAGGGAATATGGCTACACCTTC
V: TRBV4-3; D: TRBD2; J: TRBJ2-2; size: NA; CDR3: CASSQGPSGSFDTGELFF; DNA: TGCGCCAGCAGCCAAGGGCCTAGCGGGAGCTTTGACACCGGGGAGCTGTTTTTT
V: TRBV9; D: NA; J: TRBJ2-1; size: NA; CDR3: CASSVGEGFYNEQFF; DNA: TGTGCCAGCAGCGTAGGAGAAGGGTTCTACAATGAGCAGTTCTTC
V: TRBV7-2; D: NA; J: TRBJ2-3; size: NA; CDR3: CASSLPVTDTQYF; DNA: TGTGCCAGCAGCTTACCGGTCACAGATACGCAGTATTTT
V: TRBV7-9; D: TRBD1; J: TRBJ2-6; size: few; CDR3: CASSLGTGSTGANVLTF; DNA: TGTGCCAGCAGCCTCGGGACAGGGTCAACTGGGGCCAACGTCCTGACTTTC
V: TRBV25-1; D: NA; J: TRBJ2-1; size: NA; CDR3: CASSLGNDYNEQFF; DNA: TGTGCCAGCAGTCTGGGGAACGACTACAATGAGCAGTTCTTC
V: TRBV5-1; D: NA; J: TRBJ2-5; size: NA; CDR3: CASSLWGEETQYF; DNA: TGCGCCAGCAGCTTGTGGGGGGAGGAGACCCAGTACTTC
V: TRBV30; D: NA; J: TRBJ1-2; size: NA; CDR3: CAWAGTLNYGYTF; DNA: TGTGCCTGGGCCGGGACACTTAACTATGGCTACACCTTC
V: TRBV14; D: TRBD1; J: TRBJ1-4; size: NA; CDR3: CASSHLTGVGEKLFF; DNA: TGTGCCAGCAGCCACCTCACAGGGGTCGGGGAAAAACTGTTTTTT